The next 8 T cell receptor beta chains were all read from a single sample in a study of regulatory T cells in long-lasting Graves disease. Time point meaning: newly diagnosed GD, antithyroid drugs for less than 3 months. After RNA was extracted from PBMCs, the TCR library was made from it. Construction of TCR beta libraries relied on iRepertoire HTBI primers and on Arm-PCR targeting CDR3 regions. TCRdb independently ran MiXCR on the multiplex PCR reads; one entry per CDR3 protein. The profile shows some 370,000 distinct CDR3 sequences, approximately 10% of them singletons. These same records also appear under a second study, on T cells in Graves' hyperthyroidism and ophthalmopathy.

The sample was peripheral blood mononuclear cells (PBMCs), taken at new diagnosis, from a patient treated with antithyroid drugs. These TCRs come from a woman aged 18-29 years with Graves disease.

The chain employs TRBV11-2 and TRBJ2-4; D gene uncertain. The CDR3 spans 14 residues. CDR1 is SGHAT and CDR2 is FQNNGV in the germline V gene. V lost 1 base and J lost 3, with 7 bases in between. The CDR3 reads CASSLVLDKNIQYF. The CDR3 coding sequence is TGTGCCAGCAGCTTAGTTCTCGACAAAAACATTCAGTACTTC.

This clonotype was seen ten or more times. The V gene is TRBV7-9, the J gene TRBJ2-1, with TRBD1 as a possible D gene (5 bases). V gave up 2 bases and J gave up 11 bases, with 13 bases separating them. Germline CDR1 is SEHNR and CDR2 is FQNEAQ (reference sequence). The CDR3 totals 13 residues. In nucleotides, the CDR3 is TGTGCCAGCAGCTTACCCCAGGGTAGGAAGCAGTTCTTC. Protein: CASSLPQGRKQFF.

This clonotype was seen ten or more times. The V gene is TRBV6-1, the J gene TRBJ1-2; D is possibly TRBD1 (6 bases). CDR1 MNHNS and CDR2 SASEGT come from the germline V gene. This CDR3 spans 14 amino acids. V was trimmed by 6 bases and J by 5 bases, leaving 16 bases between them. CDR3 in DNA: TGTGCCAGCAGAATCTCAGGGGACGATTATGGCTACACCTTC. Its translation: CASRISGDDYGYTF.

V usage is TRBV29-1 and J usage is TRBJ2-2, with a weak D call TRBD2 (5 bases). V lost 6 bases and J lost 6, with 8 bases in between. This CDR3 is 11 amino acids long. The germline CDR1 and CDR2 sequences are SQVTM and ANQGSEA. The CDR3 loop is CSVRVSGELFF. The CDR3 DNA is TGCAGCGTGAGGGTATCCGGGGAGCTGTTTTTT.

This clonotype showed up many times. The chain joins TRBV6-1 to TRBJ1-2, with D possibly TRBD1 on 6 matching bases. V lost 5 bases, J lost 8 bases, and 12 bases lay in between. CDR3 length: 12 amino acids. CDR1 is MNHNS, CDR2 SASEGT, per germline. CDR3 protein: CASSRRGAGYTF. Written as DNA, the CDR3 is TGTGCCAGCAGTCGCAGGGGTGCGGGCTACACCTTC.

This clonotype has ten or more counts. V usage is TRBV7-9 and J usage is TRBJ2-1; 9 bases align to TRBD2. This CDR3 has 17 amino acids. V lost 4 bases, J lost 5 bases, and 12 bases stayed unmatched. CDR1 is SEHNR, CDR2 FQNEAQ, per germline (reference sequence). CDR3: CASSSLSKAGGHNEQFF. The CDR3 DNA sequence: TGTGCCAGCAGCTCCCTTTCTAAAGCGGGGGGCCACAATGAGCAGTTCTTC.

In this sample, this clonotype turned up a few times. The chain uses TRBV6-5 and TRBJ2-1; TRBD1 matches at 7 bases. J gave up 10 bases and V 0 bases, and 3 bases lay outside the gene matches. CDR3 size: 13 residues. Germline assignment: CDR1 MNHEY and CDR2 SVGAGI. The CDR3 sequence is CASSYSTGEEQFF. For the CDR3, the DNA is TGTGCCAGCAGTTACTCTACAGGGGAAGAGCAGTTCTTC.

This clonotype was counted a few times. The CDR3 DNA reads TGCAGTGCTAGGAGACCGGGTTCAGCCGACTATGGCTACACCTTC. This translates into CSARRPGSADYGYTF. The V and J genes are TRBV20-1 and TRBJ1-2; D gene ambiguous. The CDR3 is made up of 15 amino acids. Germline assignment: CDR1 DFQATT and CDR2 SNEGSKA (reference sequence). Trimming pared 3 bases from V and 3 bases from J, leaving 17 bases between.